The T cell receptor beta chain described here comes from a study of T cell repertoires in cytomegalovirus infection. TCRdb passed the reads through MiXCR, listing each CDR3 protein once. The table has 450,000 to 600,000 distinct CDR3 sequences, approximately 10% seen once; the top ten hold about a tenth. CDR1 and CDR2 (germline): GTSNPN, SVGIG (reference sequence). V lost 2 bases and J lost 7; bases outside the gene matches: 6. There are 14 residues in the CDR3. The sample comprised PBMCs. The sequence was obtained from a human donor in good health (CMV status not recorded). Some clones in this sample may be carry-over from other donors' samples. V is TRBV30 and J is TRBJ1-5, with 9 bases fitting TRBD1. CDR3: CAWSFGQGNQPQHF. The CDR3 nucleotides are TGTGCCTGGAGTTTTGGACAGGGGAACCAGCCCCAGCATTTT.